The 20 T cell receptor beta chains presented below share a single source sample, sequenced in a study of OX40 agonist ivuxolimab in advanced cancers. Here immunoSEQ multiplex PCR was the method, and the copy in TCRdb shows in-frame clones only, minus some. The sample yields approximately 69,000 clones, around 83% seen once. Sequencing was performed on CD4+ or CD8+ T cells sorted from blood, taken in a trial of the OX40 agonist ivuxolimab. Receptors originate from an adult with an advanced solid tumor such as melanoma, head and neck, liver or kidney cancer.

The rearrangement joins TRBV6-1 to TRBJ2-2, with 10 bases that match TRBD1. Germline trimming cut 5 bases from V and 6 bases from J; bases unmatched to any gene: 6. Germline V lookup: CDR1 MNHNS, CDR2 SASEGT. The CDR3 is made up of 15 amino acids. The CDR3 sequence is CASSRGQGGAGELFF. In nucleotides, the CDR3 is TGTGCCAGCAGTCGAGGACAGGGGGGGGCCGGGGAGCTGTTTTTT.

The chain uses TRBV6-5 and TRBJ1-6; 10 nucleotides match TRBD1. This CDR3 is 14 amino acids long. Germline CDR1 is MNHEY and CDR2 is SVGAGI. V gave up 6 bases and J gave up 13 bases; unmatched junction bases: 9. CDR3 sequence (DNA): TGTGCCAGCAGCTCCGGACAGGGGGATTATCCCCTCCACTTT. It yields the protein CASSSGQGDYPLHF.

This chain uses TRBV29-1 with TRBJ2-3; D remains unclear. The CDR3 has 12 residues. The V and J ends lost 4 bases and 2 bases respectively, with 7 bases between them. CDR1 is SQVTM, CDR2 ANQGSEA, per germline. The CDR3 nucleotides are TGCAGCGTTGTCCCAACCACAGATACGCAGTATTTT. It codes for CSVVPTTDTQYF.

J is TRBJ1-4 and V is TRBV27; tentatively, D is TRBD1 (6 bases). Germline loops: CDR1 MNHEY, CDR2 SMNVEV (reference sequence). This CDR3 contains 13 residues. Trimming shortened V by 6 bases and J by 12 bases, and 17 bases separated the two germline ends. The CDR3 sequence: CASSLEQGWQLFF. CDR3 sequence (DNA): TGTGCCAGCAGCCTAGAACAGGGCTGGCAACTGTTTTTT.

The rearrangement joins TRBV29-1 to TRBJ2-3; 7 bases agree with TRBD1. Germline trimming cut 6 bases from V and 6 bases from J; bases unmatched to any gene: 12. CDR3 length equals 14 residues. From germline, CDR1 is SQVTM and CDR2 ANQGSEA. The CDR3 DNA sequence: TGCAGCGTGACAGGGTACCCACAAGCCGATACGCAGTATTTT. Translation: CSVTGYPQADTQYF.

CDR3 DNA sequence: TGCAGCGCCTCCCAGGGCGGCACTGAAGCTTTCTTT. Its protein product is CSASQGGTEAFF. The rearrangement uses TRBV29-1 and TRBJ1-1; the D gene is possibly TRBD1 (5 bases). The CDR3 has 12 amino acids. Germline lookup yields CDR1 SQVTM and CDR2 ANQGSEA. Between the trimmed V and J ends, which lost 7 bases and 4 bases, there was a span of 13 bases.

CDR3 loop: CASSPAQGFEQYF. The CDR3 DNA sequence: TGTGCCAGCTCACCAGCACAGGGCTTCGAGCAGTACTTC. The J gene is TRBJ2-5, the V gene TRBV18; weak D call: TRBD1 (6 bases). Gene TRBJ2-7 matches the end of the DNA better, so the J call may be wrong. CDR3 length: 13 amino acids. Germline assignment: CDR1 KGHSH and CDR2 LQKENI.

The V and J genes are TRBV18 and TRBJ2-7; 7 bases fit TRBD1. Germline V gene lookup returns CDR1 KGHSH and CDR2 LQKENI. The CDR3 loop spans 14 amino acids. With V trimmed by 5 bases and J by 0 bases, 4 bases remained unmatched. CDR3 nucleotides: TGTGCCAGCTCAGGGGACAGCCTCTCCTACGAGCAGTACTTC. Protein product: CASSGDSLSYEQYF.

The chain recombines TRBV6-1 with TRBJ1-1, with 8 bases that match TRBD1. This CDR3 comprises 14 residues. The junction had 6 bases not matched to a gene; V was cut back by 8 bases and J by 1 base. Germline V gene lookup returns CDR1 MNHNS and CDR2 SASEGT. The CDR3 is CASGRTGKNTEAFF. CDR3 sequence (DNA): TGTGCCAGCGGAAGGACAGGGAAGAACACTGAAGCTTTCTTT.

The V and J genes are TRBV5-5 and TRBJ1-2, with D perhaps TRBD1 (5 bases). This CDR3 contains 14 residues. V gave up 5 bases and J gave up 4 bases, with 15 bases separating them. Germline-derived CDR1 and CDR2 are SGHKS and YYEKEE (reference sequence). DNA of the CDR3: TGTGCCAGCAGATGGTATGAGGGGTCCTATGGCTACACCTTC. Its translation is CASRWYEGSYGYTF.

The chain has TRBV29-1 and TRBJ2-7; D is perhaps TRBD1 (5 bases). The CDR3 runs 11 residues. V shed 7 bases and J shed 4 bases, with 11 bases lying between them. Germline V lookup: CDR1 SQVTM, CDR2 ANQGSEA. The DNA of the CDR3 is TGCAGCGGTGGGCAGGGTTACGAGCAGTACTTC. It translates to CSGGQGYEQYF.

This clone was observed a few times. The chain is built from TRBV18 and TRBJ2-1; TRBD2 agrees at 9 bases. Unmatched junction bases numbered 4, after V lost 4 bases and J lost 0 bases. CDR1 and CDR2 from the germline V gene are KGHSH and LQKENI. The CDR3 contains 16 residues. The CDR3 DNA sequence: TGTGCCAGCTCACAGTTTAGCGGGAGCTCCTACAATGAGCAGTTCTTC. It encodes CASSQFSGSSYNEQFF.

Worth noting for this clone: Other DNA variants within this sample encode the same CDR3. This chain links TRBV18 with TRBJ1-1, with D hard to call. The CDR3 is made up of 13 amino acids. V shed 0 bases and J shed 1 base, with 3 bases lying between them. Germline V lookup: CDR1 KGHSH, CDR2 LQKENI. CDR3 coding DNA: TGTGCCAGCTCACCACCAGGGAACACTGAAGCTTTCTTT. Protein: CASSPPGNTEAFF.

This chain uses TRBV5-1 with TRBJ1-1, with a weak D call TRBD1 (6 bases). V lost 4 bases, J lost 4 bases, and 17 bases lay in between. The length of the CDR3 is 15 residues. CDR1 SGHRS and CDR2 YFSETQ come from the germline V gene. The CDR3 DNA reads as TGCGCCAGCAGCCTTGTTAAGGGGGGTCTCACTGAAGCTTTCTTT. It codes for CASSLVKGGLTEAFF.

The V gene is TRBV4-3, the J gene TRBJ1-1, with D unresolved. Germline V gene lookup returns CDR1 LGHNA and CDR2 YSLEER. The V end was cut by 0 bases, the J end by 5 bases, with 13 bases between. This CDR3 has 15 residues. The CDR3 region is CASSQDRRLETEAFF. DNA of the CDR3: TGCGCCAGCAGCCAAGACAGGAGGTTGGAAACTGAAGCTTTCTTT.

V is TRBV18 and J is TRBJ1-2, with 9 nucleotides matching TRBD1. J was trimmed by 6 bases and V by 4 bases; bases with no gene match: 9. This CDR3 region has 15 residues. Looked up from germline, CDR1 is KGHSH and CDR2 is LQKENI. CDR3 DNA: TGTGCCAGCTCACTCCGGACAGGGGTGGAGGATGGCTACACCTTC. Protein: CASSLRTGVEDGYTF.

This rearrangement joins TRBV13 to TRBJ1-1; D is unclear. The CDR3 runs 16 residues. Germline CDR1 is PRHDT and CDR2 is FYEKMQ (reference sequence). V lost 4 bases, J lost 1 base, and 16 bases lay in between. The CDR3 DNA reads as TGTGCCAGCAGCTCTAATATACCGACCCGGAACACTGAAGCTTTCTTT. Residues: CASSSNIPTRNTEAFF.

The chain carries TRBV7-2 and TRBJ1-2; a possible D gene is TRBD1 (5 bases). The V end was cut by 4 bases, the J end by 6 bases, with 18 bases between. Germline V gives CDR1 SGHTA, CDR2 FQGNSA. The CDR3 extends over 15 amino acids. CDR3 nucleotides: TGTGCCAGCAGCTATGGGACGGAGCCTACTAATGGCTACACCTTC. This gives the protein CASSYGTEPTNGYTF.

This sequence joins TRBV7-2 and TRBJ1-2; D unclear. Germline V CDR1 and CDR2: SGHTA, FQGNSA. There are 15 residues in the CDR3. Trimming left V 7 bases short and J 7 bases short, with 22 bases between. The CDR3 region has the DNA TGTGCCAGCAAGCGGACCCGGAACCTTGATGGTGGCTACACCTTC. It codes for CASKRTRNLDGGYTF.

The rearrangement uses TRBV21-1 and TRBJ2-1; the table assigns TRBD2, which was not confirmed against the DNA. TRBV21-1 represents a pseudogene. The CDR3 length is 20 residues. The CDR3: CASSKGGSTGRRTTYNEQFF. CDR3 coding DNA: TGTGCCAGCAGCAAAGGAGGATCAACAGGTAGGAGGACTACGTACAATGAGCAGTTCTTC.